This T cell receptor beta chain stems from a study of T cells after yellow fever vaccination. CDR3 length equals 14 residues. The germline CDR1 and CDR2 sequences are MNHNS and SASEGT. Trimming left V 6 bases short and J 9 bases short, with 19 bases between. There are many counts of this clonotype. A single record per CDR3 protein comes from TCRdb applying MiXCR to the 5' RACE reads. The sample contains 200,000 to 300,000 distinct CDR3 sequences, 13% of which appear only once. Here the sequenced sample was CD4+ T cells sorted from PBMCs, taken 45 days after the yellow fever booster vaccination. The genes are TRBV6-1 and TRBJ2-3; D may match TRBD1 or TRBD2 (5 bases each). This sequence originates from a young man who received the YFV17D yellow fever vaccine. The CDR3 is CASSGTREVGTQYF. The CDR3 DNA reads TGTGCCAGCAGCGGGACCCGCGAAGTAGGCACGCAGTATTTT.